The 30 T cell receptor beta chains listed next were all sequenced from one sample in a study of CD8+ T cells in alopecia areata. RNA was extracted and reverse transcribed into cDNA as the sequencing template. Produced via immunoSEQ multiplex PCR; TCRdb's table is partial and in-frame only. The profile shows about 120,000 clones, 55% to 65% of them singletons. Sequenced input: CD4+ T cells sorted from blood. The receptors come from a human donor in good health.

The V call is TRBV4-1, the J call TRBJ2-2; D gene ambiguous. This CDR3 spans 13 amino acids. Trimming pared 0 bases from V and 6 bases from J, leaving 5 bases between. Germline loops: CDR1 MGHRA, CDR2 YSYEKL. As DNA, the CDR3 is TGCGCCAGCAGCCAAGATTCCCCCGGGGAGCTGTTTTTT. This sequence encodes CASSQDSPGELFF.

The rearrangement uses TRBV7-6 and TRBJ1-3; 7 bases are shared with TRBD1. This CDR3 has 16 amino acids. V gave up 5 bases and J gave up 0 bases; unmatched junction bases: 7. Germline V lookup: CDR1 SGHVS, CDR2 FNYEAQ. This chain's CDR3 is CASSSAGTASGNTIYF. In DNA, the CDR3 is TGTGCCAGCAGCAGCGCCGGGACAGCCTCTGGAAACACCATATATTTT.

V usage is TRBV20-1 and J usage is TRBJ2-5, with D hard to call. In germline, CDR1 is DFQATT, CDR2 SNEGSKA (reference sequence). Trimming stripped 7 bases from V and 1 base from J, with 7 bases between. The CDR3 covers 11 residues. The DNA for the CDR3 is TGCAGTGTGCTGGTCCAAGAGACCCAGTACTTC. Translation gives CSVLVQETQYF.

The sample holds one count of this clone. V and J are TRBV29-1 and TRBJ2-2; TRBD1 agrees at 7 bases. Germline CDR1 reads SQVTM; CDR2 reads ANQGSEA. After removal of 5 bases from V and 8 bases from J, the junction contained 5 bases not matched to a gene. The length of the CDR3 is 12 residues. The CDR3 DNA follows: TGCAGCGTTCTAGGGGGCGCGGGGGAGCTGTTTTTT. This translates into CSVLGGAGELFF.

This clone was seen a handful of times. The J gene is TRBJ2-7, the V gene TRBV7-6, with 7 positions matching TRBD2. The germline V gene encodes CDR1 SGHVS and CDR2 FNYEAQ. J lost 3 bases, V lost 1 base, and 6 bases had no gene match. The CDR3 sequence is 15 residues long. CDR3 nucleotides: TGTGCCAGCAGCTTAGTTGCTAGCGGTTTCTACGAGCAGTACTTC. Translated: CASSLVASGFYEQYF. Full variable domain (outside the CDR3, taken from reference TRBV7-6 and TRBJ2-7): GAGVSQSPRYKVTKRGQDVALRCDPISGHVSLYWYRQALGQGPEFLTYFNYEAQQDKSGLPNDRFSAERPEGSISTLTIQRTEQRDSAMYRCASSLVASGFYEQYFGPGTRLTVT.

The rearrangement joins TRBV30 to TRBJ1-1; 7 bases map to TRBD1. The CDR3 sequence is 13 residues long. Germline V lookup: CDR1 GTSNPN, CDR2 SVGIG (reference sequence). The ends lost 5 bases at V and 0 bases at J; junction bases unmatched: 3. The CDR3 bases are TGTGCCTGGGCGACAGGGATGAACACTGAAGCTTTCTTT. Amino acids: CAWATGMNTEAFF.

The CDR3 loop reads CSVETSQETQYF. DNA of the CDR3: TGCAGCGTTGAAACTTCCCAAGAGACCCAGTACTTC. This chain connects TRBV29-1 to TRBJ2-5; D is unclear. V lost 2 bases and J 1 base, leaving 5 bases between the germline ends. Germline CDR1 and CDR2: SQVTM and ANQGSEA. This CDR3 is 12 amino acids long.

The chain employs TRBV20-1 and TRBJ2-3, with D possibly being TRBD2 (6 bases). V lost 5 bases and J 6 bases, leaving 6 bases between the germline ends. The length of the CDR3 is 10 residues. Germline CDR1 is DFQATT and CDR2 is SNEGSKA (reference sequence). The CDR3 spells CSAGRDTQYF. In DNA, the CDR3 is TGCAGTGCTGGGAGGGATACGCAGTATTTT.

V gene TRBV29-1 combines with J gene TRBJ2-3, with 8 bases identical to TRBD1. There are 15 residues in the CDR3. V was clipped by 5 bases and J by 3 bases; unmatched bases: 10. The germline V gene has CDR1 SQVTM and CDR2 ANQGSEA. As DNA, the CDR3 is TGCAGCGTTTCCTCCACAGGGGGGAGGACAGATACGCAGTATTTT. Encoded protein: CSVSSTGGRTDTQYF.

The chain links TRBV2 to TRBJ2-5; 12 nucleotides match TRBD2. The CDR3 loop spans 17 amino acids. V dropped 3 bases and J dropped 1; count of bases not matched to a gene: 6. CDR1 and CDR2 from the germline V gene are SNHLY and FYNNEI. CDR3 sequence: CASSEGKLAGGQETQYF. The CDR3 DNA reads TGTGCCAGCAGTGAGGGGAAACTAGCGGGGGGCCAAGAGACCCAGTACTTC.

The chain links TRBV5-1 to TRBJ1-5, with a tentative D call TRBD1 (5 bases). V lost 4 bases to trimming and J lost 3 bases, with 14 bases between them. There are 15 residues in the CDR3. Germline CDR1 SGHRS, CDR2 YFSETQ. Here the CDR3 DNA reads TGCGCCAGCAGCGCGTTAGCAGGGCCCAATCAGCCCCAGCATTTT. Translated: CASSALAGPNQPQHF.

A few counts support this clone. This rearrangement joins TRBV30 to TRBJ2-6, with D possibly matching TRBD1 (6 bases). The CDR3 runs 14 residues. Trimming shortened V by 4 bases and J by 4 bases, and 11 bases separated the two germline ends. CDR1 and CDR2 (germline): GTSNPN, SVGIG (reference sequence). The CDR3 coding sequence is TGTGCCTGGAACAGGGCACCCGGGGCCAACGTCCTGACTTTC. Translated, it gives CAWNRAPGANVLTF.

The chain is built from TRBV6-5 and TRBJ1-1; 8 bases align to TRBD1. The germline gives CDR1 MNHEY, CDR2 SVGAGI. The length of the CDR3 is 14 residues. Trimming took 2 bases from V and 1 from J; bases not matched to a gene: 0. CDR3 residues: CASSYDRGNTEAFF. CDR3 in DNA: TGTGCCAGCAGTTACGACAGGGGGAACACTGAAGCTTTCTTT.

The CDR3 nucleotides are TGTGCCAGTAGTTCAGGACGGGACAACATGAACACTGAAGCTTTCTTT. Residues: CASSSGRDNMNTEAFF. The chain has TRBV19 and TRBJ1-1, with D possibly matching TRBD1 (6 bases). V lost 5 bases and J 0 bases, leaving 16 bases between the germline ends. The CDR3 has 16 amino acids. In germline, CDR1 is LNHDA, CDR2 SQIVND (reference sequence).

This chain uses TRBV7-4 with TRBJ1-5; D ambiguous. From germline, CDR1 is SGHVT and CDR2 SQSDAQ. Trimming pared 1 base from V and 4 bases from J, leaving 2 bases between. This CDR3 has 12 residues. The CDR3, as DNA: TGTGCCAGCAGCTTAGGTAATCAGCCCCAGCATTTT. Its translation is CASSLGNQPQHF.

The chain employs TRBV7-8 and TRBJ2-3; possibly TRBD1 for D (5 bases). Germline V CDR1 and CDR2: SGHVS, FQNEAQ. The germline V and J ends were trimmed by 1 base and 5 bases, with 10 bases remaining between them. The CDR3 extends over 14 amino acids. As DNA, the CDR3 is TGTGCCAGCAGCTTAGTAGGGGCCGAAGATACGCAGTATTTT. Translation: CASSLVGAEDTQYF.

This chain uses TRBV29-1 with TRBJ2-7; unclear D gene. CDR3 length equals 15 residues. V was trimmed by 4 bases and J by 3 bases, leaving 19 bases between them. In germline, CDR1 is SQVTM, CDR2 ANQGSEA. The CDR3: CSVAPYSPTGYEQYF. The CDR3, as DNA: TGCAGCGTTGCGCCCTACTCCCCCACGGGCTACGAGCAGTACTTC.

This clone was counted a few times. The V call is TRBV4-1, the J call TRBJ2-1; D is possibly TRBD1 (6 bases). The V end lost 4 bases, the J end lost 10 bases, and 8 bases lay between the germline ends. In germline, CDR1 is MGHRA, CDR2 YSYEKL. The CDR3 contains 11 residues. For the CDR3, the DNA is TGCGCCAGCAGCCTGGACAGCGAGCAGTTCTTC. Translation: CASSLDSEQFF.

This clone was counted between two and nine times. The chain joins TRBV25-1 to TRBJ1-1; D might be TRBD1 (5 bases). The CDR3 has 15 residues. The germline CDR1 and CDR2 sequences are MGHDK and SYGVNS. Trimming removed 1 base from V and 1 base from J, with 10 bases in between. The CDR3 coding sequence is TGTGCCAGCAGTGAATTTCGACAGACGAACACTGAAGCTTTCTTT. Its translation is CASSEFRQTNTEAFF.

The rearrangement uses TRBV5-1 and TRBJ2-1; TRBD2 matches 11 bases. Germline V gene data show CDR1 as SGHRS and CDR2 as YFSETQ. The CDR3 is 15 amino acids. The V and J ends lost 0 bases and 8 bases, in that order; junction bases with no gene match: 4. CDR3 protein: CASSLVSGGADEQFF. The CDR3 bases are TGCGCCAGCAGCTTGGTTAGCGGGGGGGCCGATGAGCAGTTCTTC.

The CDR3 here is CASSLGQSSYEQYF. DNA of the CDR3: TGCGCCAGCAGCTTGGGACAGTCCTCCTACGAGCAGTACTTC. The chain uses TRBV5-1 and TRBJ2-7; D may be TRBD1 (5 bases). Germline CDR1 SGHRS, CDR2 YFSETQ. The length of the CDR3 is 14 residues. Trimming pared 0 bases from V and 0 bases from J, leaving 7 bases between. Combining the CDR3 with reference TRBV5-1 and TRBJ2-7 gives the whole variable domain KAGVTQTPRYLIKTRGQQVTLSCSPISGHRSVSWYQQTPGQGLQFLFEYFSETQRNKGNFPGRFSGRQFSNSRSEMNVSTLELGDSALYLCASSLGQSSYEQYFGPGTRLTVT.

This clone was seen a single time. The chain employs TRBV7-6 and TRBJ1-4; 7 bases line up with TRBD1. CDR3 length equals 11 residues. Losses at the gene ends were 5 bases for V and 15 bases for J; bases not matched to a gene: 6. CDR1 is SGHVS and CDR2 is FNYEAQ in the germline V gene. CDR3 in amino acids: CASSLGQEVFF. In DNA form, the CDR3 reads TGTGCCAGCAGCCTAGGACAGGAAGTGTTTTTT.

The genes are TRBV7-2 and TRBJ1-2, with 7 bases aligning to TRBD1. This CDR3 contains 14 residues. Germline V gene sequence: CDR1 SGHTA, CDR2 FQGNSA. V shed 2 bases, J shed 4 bases, and the junction held 4 bases outside the gene matches. CDR3 residues: CASSLTRTGYGYTF. The CDR3 DNA reads as TGTGCCAGCAGCTTAACGAGGACAGGCTATGGCTACACCTTC.

For the CDR3, the DNA is TGCGCCAGCAGTAGGACCGTCTCCTATGGCTACACCTTC. The encoded protein is CASSRTVSYGYTF. The V and J genes are TRBV5-1 and TRBJ1-2, with D unclear. Trimming removed 5 bases from V and 4 bases from J, with 12 bases in between. The CDR3 is 13 residues long. In germline, CDR1 is SGHRS, CDR2 YFSETQ. The full variable domain, rest sourced from reference TRBV5-1 and TRBJ1-2, is KAGVTQTPRYLIKTRGQQVTLSCSPISGHRSVSWYQQTPGQGLQFLFEYFSETQRNKGNFPGRFSGRQFSNSRSEMNVSTLELGDSALYLCASSRTVSYGYTFGSGTRLTVV.

V gene TRBV15 combines with J gene TRBJ2-5; 7 positions agree with TRBD1. The CDR3 extends over 15 amino acids. In germline, CDR1 is LNHNV, CDR2 YYDKDF (reference sequence). The trim removed 2 bases at V and 5 bases at J, leaving 8 bases unmatched. The CDR3 spells CATSRSTTGMETQYF. The CDR3 DNA reads as TGTGCCACCAGCAGATCTACGACAGGGATGGAGACCCAGTACTTC. Full variable domain (rest looked up from reference TRBV15 and TRBJ2-5): DAMVIQNPRYQVTQFGKPVTLSCSQTLNHNVMYWYQQKSSQAPKLLFHYYDKDFNNEADTPDNFQSRRPNTSFCFLDIRSPGLGDTAMYLCATSRSTTGMETQYFGPGTRLLVL.

This rearrangement joins TRBV7-6 to TRBJ2-5; 14 nucleotides line up with TRBD2. Germline values: CDR1 SGHVS, CDR2 FNYEAQ. The CDR3 has 15 amino acids. V was clipped by 4 bases and J by 2 bases; unmatched bases: 0. For the CDR3, the DNA is TGTGCCAGCAGCTGGACTAGCGGGGGGCAAGAGACCCAGTACTTC. Its protein is CASSWTSGGQETQYF.

V and J are TRBV6-6 and TRBJ2-7; TRBD2 agrees at 7 bases. The junction had 8 bases not matched to a gene; V was cut back by 8 bases and J by 4 bases. Germline-derived CDR1 and CDR2 are MNHNY and SVGAGI (reference sequence). The CDR3 spans 13 residues. CDR3 in DNA: TGTGCCAGCTCCGACGCCGGGGGGTACGAGCAGTACTTC. Translating it yields CASSDAGGYEQYF.

This clone was found a few times. This chain connects TRBV9 to TRBJ1-5; D is undetermined. CDR3 length: 15 residues. Germline lookup yields CDR1 SGDLS and CDR2 YYNGEE. V was pared by 4 bases and J by 6 bases, with 17 bases between. This CDR3 is CASSLGVGDGQPQHF. As DNA, the CDR3 is TGTGCCAGCAGCTTAGGCGTAGGAGATGGTCAGCCCCAGCATTTT. Complete variable domain (other parts from reference TRBV9 and TRBJ1-5): DSGVTQTPKHLITATGQRVTLRCSPRSGDLSVYWYQQSLDQGLQFLIQYYNGEERAKGNILERFSAQQFPDLHSELNLSSLELGDSALYFCASSLGVGDGQPQHFGDGTRLSIL.

CDR3 loop: CSVSRQGYYEQYF. The CDR3 bases are TGCAGCGTCTCCCGACAGGGGTACTACGAGCAGTACTTC. The rearrangement links TRBV29-1 to TRBJ2-7, with TRBD1 matching 8 bases. CDR3 size: 13 residues. Germline loops: CDR1 SQVTM, CDR2 ANQGSEA. Trimming removed 6 bases from V and 3 bases from J; junction bases left unmatched: 7.

With regard to this clone: The same CDR3 can be traced to other DNA sequences in this sample. The chain uses TRBV30 and TRBJ2-5; D may match TRBD1 or TRBD2 (6 bases each). The CDR3 spans 14 residues. The ends were cut back, 3 bases at V and 1 base at J, with 12 bases in the middle. Germline V lookup: CDR1 GTSNPN, CDR2 SVGIG (reference sequence). This chain's CDR3 is CAWSRGGFQETQYF. CDR3 nucleotides: TGTGCCTGGAGCAGAGGGGGGTTCCAAGAGACCCAGTACTTC. The full variable domain, its missing parts supplied by reference TRBV30 and TRBJ2-5, is SQTIHQWPATLVQPVGSPLSLECTVEGTSNPNLYWYRQAAGRGLQLLFYSVGIGQISSEVPQNLSASRPQDRQFILSSKKLLLSDSGFYLCAWSRGGFQETQYFGPGTRLLVL.